The 22 T cell receptor beta chains below all came from one sample that was sequenced in a study of regulatory T cells in long-lasting Graves disease. HTBI primers from iRepertoire and Arm-PCR of CDR3 regions yielded the TCR beta libraries. A single record per CDR3 protein comes from TCRdb applying MiXCR to the multiplex PCR reads. Of roughly 500,000 distinct CDR3 sequences in the sample, approximately 23% were seen once. Time point denoted: persistent/refractory GD, antithyroid drugs over 5 years with positive TRAb. PBMC RNA served as the TCR library source. Sample: peripheral blood mononuclear cells (PBMCs), taken when the disease was refractory, from a patient treated with antithyroid drugs. The receptor source for this set is a female donor with Graves disease.

In the case of this clonotype: A read error may be the cause here, since a much bigger clone is one base away. The chain couples TRBV5-1 to TRBJ2-7; possibly TRBD1 for D (5 bases). Germline V lookup: CDR1 SGHRS, CDR2 YFSETQ. The CDR3 has 13 residues. The CDR3 nucleotides are TGTGCCAGCAGCCTTGGACACCACTGCGAGCAGTACTTC. Its translation is CASSLGHHCEQYF.

This clonotype was detected ten times or more. The chain recombines TRBV5-1 with TRBJ1-2; D may be TRBD1 (5 bases). Germline CDR1 SGHRS, CDR2 YFSETQ. This CDR3 is 14 amino acids long. V lost 2 bases and J lost 4, with 12 bases in between. CDR3 DNA: TGCGCCAGCAGCTTACAGGACACGTCCTATGGCTACACCTTC. Translated, it gives CASSLQDTSYGYTF.

The chain has TRBV25-1 and TRBJ1-1, with D tentatively TRBD1 (5 bases). The V end was cut by 7 bases, the J end by 4 bases, with 13 bases between. The V gene's germline CDR1 is MGHDK and CDR2 SYGVNS. There are 13 residues in the CDR3. CDR3 in amino acids: CASKGVGGTEAFF. The DNA of the CDR3 is TGTGCCAGCAAAGGGGTCGGGGGCACTGAAGCTTTCTTT.

This clonotype has a count of ten or more. The chain has TRBV6-1 and TRBJ1-1, with 8 bases lining up with TRBD1. The germline gives CDR1 MNHNS, CDR2 SASEGT. With 5 bases clipped from V and 10 bases from J, the junction kept 18 bases outside the gene matches. The CDR3 consists of 16 residues. The CDR3 spells CASSHHATGAYGRAFF. CDR3 nucleotide sequence: TGTGCCAGCAGTCACCACGCGACAGGGGCGTATGGGCGAGCTTTCTTT.

This clonotype was detected a few times. The gene calls are TRBV30 and TRBJ1-1; weak D call: TRBD1 (5 bases). Trimming removed 5 bases at V and 1 base at J, with 11 bases between. Germline values: CDR1 GTSNPN, CDR2 SVGIG (reference sequence). The CDR3 loop spans 13 amino acids. The CDR3 nucleotides are TGTGCCTGGGACTTCGGGGGGAACACTGAAGCTTTCTTT. Translated: CAWDFGGNTEAFF.

The rearrangement joins TRBV3-1 to TRBJ2-5; tentatively, D is TRBD2 (6 bases). The CDR3 runs to 13 residues. The V and J ends lost 8 bases and 2 bases respectively, with 12 bases between them. Germline CDR1 is LGHDT and CDR2 is YNNKEL (reference sequence). This CDR3 is CASRNSGQETQYF. The DNA of the CDR3 is TGTGCCAGCCGGAATAGCGGACAAGAGACCCAGTACTTC.

This clonotype was seen ten or more times. V gene TRBV7-8 combines with J gene TRBJ2-7; D remains unclear. This CDR3 spans 13 amino acids. Per germline, CDR1 SGHVS and CDR2 FQNEAQ. V dropped 2 bases and J dropped 7 bases, with 12 bases sitting between them. In DNA form, the CDR3 reads TGTGCCAGCAGCTTAAATTCTATCGCGGAGCAGTACTTC. Translated: CASSLNSIAEQYF.

This clonotype was seen ten or more times. The gene calls are TRBV28 and TRBJ1-2; D not certain. Germline assignment: CDR1 MDHEN and CDR2 SYDVKM. The CDR3 totals 14 residues. Trimming pared 5 bases from V and 5 bases from J, leaving 15 bases between. CDR3 loop: CASSAPPGGYGYTF. DNA of the CDR3: TGTGCCAGCAGTGCCCCGCCAGGAGGGTATGGCTACACCTTC.

This clonotype was counted a few times. V and J are TRBV28 and TRBJ2-1; perhaps TRBD1 as D (6 bases). The CDR3 spans 16 residues. Per germline, CDR1 MDHEN and CDR2 SYDVKM. The germline V and J ends were trimmed by 1 base and 5 bases, with 15 bases remaining between them. The CDR3 DNA reads TGTGCCAGCAGTTTATTCGGACTTAAGGGGGACAATGAGCAGTTCTTC. Translation gives CASSLFGLKGDNEQFF.

This clonotype has ten or more counts. In DNA, the CDR3 is TGTGCCAGCAGCTTACAAGGACAGAACTATGGCTACACCTTC. This encodes CASSLQGQNYGYTF. The gene calls are TRBV11-2 and TRBJ1-2, with D possibly being TRBD1 (6 bases). Trimming removed 2 bases at V and 2 bases at J, with 9 bases between. Per the germline V gene, CDR1 is SGHAT and CDR2 is FQNNGV. The CDR3 is made up of 14 amino acids.

This clonotype has ten or more counts. This rearrangement joins TRBV28 to TRBJ1-3; D might be TRBD1 (5 bases). V was clipped by 6 bases and J by 0 bases, with 12 bases between them. Germline-derived CDR1 and CDR2 are MDHEN and SYDVKM. The CDR3 is 15 amino acids. The CDR3 is CASSDGGSSGNTIYF. CDR3 sequence (DNA): TGTGCCAGCAGCGACGGGGGGAGCTCTGGAAACACCATATATTTT.

J is TRBJ2-2 and V is TRBV30, with 9 bases identical to TRBD1. CDR1 and CDR2 from the germline V gene are GTSNPN and SVGIG (reference sequence). The trim removed 0 bases at V and 7 bases at J, leaving 6 bases unmatched. The CDR3 is 15 amino acids. For the CDR3, the DNA is TGTGCCTGGAGTGTACTGAGACAGGGGGTCGGGGAGCTGTTTTTT. Its translation: CAWSVLRQGVGELFF.

The chain employs TRBV3-1 and TRBJ2-5; 13 bases are a match to TRBD2. The V segment lost 7 bases and the J segment 5 bases; nucleotides outside the gene matches: 7. From germline, CDR1 is LGHDT and CDR2 YNNKEL (reference sequence). The CDR3 contains 15 residues. CDR3: CASTLLAGGVETQYF. CDR3 nucleotides: TGTGCCAGCACCCTACTAGCGGGGGGGGTCGAGACCCAGTACTTC.

This clonotype was detected a few times. The chain is built from TRBV7-2 and TRBJ2-7, with 8 bases matching TRBD2. After removal of 6 bases from V and 2 bases from J, the junction contained 6 bases not matched to a gene. The germline gives CDR1 SGHTA, CDR2 FQGNSA. This CDR3 is 14 amino acids long. In DNA form, the CDR3 reads TGTGCCAGCAGTGGGGCGGGGGGTGCCTACGAGCAGTACTTC. Its protein product is CASSGAGGAYEQYF.

The chain joins TRBV10-3 to TRBJ1-5; D gene uncertain. V gave up 0 bases and J gave up 4 bases, with 7 bases separating them. CDR3 length: 14 residues. Germline V gives CDR1 ENHRY, CDR2 SYGVKD. The CDR3 bases are TGTGCCATCAGTGAGTCGTGGGATAATCAGCCCCAGCATTTT. This translates into CAISESWDNQPQHF.

This clonotype was recorded a few times. The chain links TRBV3-1 to TRBJ2-7; D gene ambiguous. This CDR3 region has 12 residues. The V and J ends lost 4 bases and 6 bases respectively, with 10 bases between them. Germline V gives CDR1 LGHDT, CDR2 YNNKEL (reference sequence). CDR3 sequence: CASSRDHSEQYF. CDR3 nucleotides: TGTGCCAGCAGCCGCGACCACAGCGAGCAGTACTTC.

The sample holds a few counts of this clonotype. The gene calls are TRBV6-1 and TRBJ1-3, with D perhaps matching TRBD1 (6 bases). CDR1 MNHNS and CDR2 SASEGT come from the germline V gene. The CDR3 totals 17 residues. V was trimmed by 7 bases and J by 0 bases, leaving 19 bases between them. CDR3 sequence: CASIPQGLYTSGNTIYF. In DNA form, the CDR3 reads TGTGCCAGCATCCCACAGGGCCTATATACCTCTGGAAACACCATATATTTT.

The rearrangement joins TRBV12-3 or TRBV12-4 to TRBJ1-3, with D possibly TRBD1 on 6 matching bases. V dropped 8 bases and J dropped 0 bases, with 14 bases sitting between them. The CDR3 is made up of 15 amino acids. The CDR3: CASFSTGRSGNTIYF. CDR3 in DNA: TGTGCCAGCTTTTCGACAGGACGCTCTGGAAACACCATATATTTT.

This clonotype was picked up many times. The V call is TRBV28, the J call TRBJ1-1; possible D gene TRBD1, 5 bases. CDR1 and CDR2 from the germline V gene are MDHEN and SYDVKM. There are 15 residues in the CDR3. Trimming stripped 5 bases from V and 0 bases from J, with 13 bases between. For the CDR3, the DNA is TGTGCCAGCAGTGTCGGGGGGACGTTGAACACTGAAGCTTTCTTT. Encoded protein: CASSVGGTLNTEAFF.

V is TRBV5-1 and J is TRBJ1-1; TRBD1 is a possible D gene (5 bases). There are 17 residues in the CDR3. Germline assignment: CDR1 SGHRS and CDR2 YFSETQ. Deletions cut 3 bases from V and 3 bases from J, with 21 bases between. Here the CDR3 DNA reads TGCGCCAGCAGCTCCCAGGGTAAGGGAAGGGAGGACACTGAAGCTTTCTTT. Translation: CASSSQGKGREDTEAFF.

The chain has TRBV5-1 and TRBJ1-1; D call uncertain. CDR3 length equals 14 residues. Trimming cost V 0 bases and J 3 bases, with 9 bases left between them. CDR1 is SGHRS and CDR2 is YFSETQ in the germline V gene. DNA of the CDR3: TGCGCCAGCAGCTTGGAGGCCTGGGACACTGAAGCTTTCTTT. As protein: CASSLEAWDTEAFF.

Comment on this clonotype: A read error may be the cause here, since a much bigger clone is one base away. The V call is TRBV6-5, the J call TRBJ1-1, with D possibly TRBD1 on 5 matching bases. CDR3 size: 16 residues. The germline CDR1 and CDR2 sequences are MNHEY and SVGAGI. Written as DNA, the CDR3 is TGTGCCAGCAGTTACTCGGGAGGGACTCAGAACACTGAAACTTTCTTT. Translation: CASSYSGGTQNTETFF.